This T cell receptor (beta chain) was sequenced in a study of vaccination and CD4 T cells after COVID-19. Overall study context: Some control cultures received a CEFX pool, which served as the positive control. Others received an HIV-1 Nef pool or no peptide.

Concerning this clonotype: No antigen is known for it.

Cultured CD4+ T cell DNA was sequenced using the Oncomine TCR Beta short-read assay. Cultures of CD4+ T cells served as the source for extracting genomic DNA. Each CDR3 protein gets one entry after TCRdb re-called the PCR reads with MiXCR. The table records 7,000 to 9,500 distinct CDR3 sequences, around 41% of them present only once. Documented treatment: roughly nine-day PBMC culture with coronavirus spike peptide pools or control peptides (ViraFEST assay). Ahead of the COVID-19 pandemic (2011-2018), the CD4+ T cells of the unexposed donor were collected. The clonotype comes from a human donor in good health. Sequencing used CD4+ T cells from blood, cultured in vitro.

In nucleotides, the CDR3 is TGTGCCAGCAGTGGCAACAGACGGGGCAATGAGCAGTTCTTC. Protein product: CASSGNRRGNEQFF. The chain couples TRBV14 to TRBJ2-1; a possible D gene is TRBD2 (5 bases). Germline CDR1 reads SGHDN; CDR2 reads FVKESK. V was clipped by 6 bases and J by 6 bases, with 15 bases between them. The CDR3 loop spans 14 amino acids.